The clone carrying this T cell receptor beta chain was counted a few times. What it recognizes is unknown. MiXCR, applied by TCRdb to the reads, yields one record per CDR3 protein. The table lists approximately 100,000 distinct CDR3 sequences, 25% to 30% of them singletons. The data derive from a study of T cell repertoires in cytomegalovirus infection. In the study overall: CMV epitopes used comprised recently identified HLA-C-restricted ones and well-studied HLA-B-restricted ones.

V lost 0 bases, J lost 3 bases, and 6 bases lay in between. The CDR3 loop spans 14 amino acids. This chain connects TRBV12-3 or TRBV12-4 to TRBJ1-5, with no clear D. The TCR was taken from a human donor in good health (CMV status not recorded). Some clones in this sample may be carry-over from other donors' samples. Material: CD8+ T cells from cultured PBMCs, obtained from culture after CMV antigen stimulation. The CDR3 loop reads CASSLAPFNQPQHF. The DNA for the CDR3 is TGTGCCAGCAGTTTAGCGCCTTTCAATCAGCCCCAGCATTTT.